Reported below is one TCR beta chain. These data originate in a study of brain T cells in children with intractable seizures. The CDR3 runs to 13 residues. V lost 4 bases, J lost 2 bases, and 12 bases lay in between. Germline CDR1 and CDR2: SQVTM and ANQGSEA. Sequenced by immunoSEQ multiplex PCR; TCRdb stores in-frame clones only, minus some. The table has 65,000 to 85,000 clones, just over 90% seen once; the top ten hold 1.5%. The sequence derives from a boy in the first two years of life with tuberous sclerosis and intractable seizures. The V call is TRBV29-1, the J call TRBJ2-7, with a weak D call TRBD2 (5 bases). Sequenced material: peripheral blood, taken at surgery. This chain's CDR3 is CSVVLRETYEQYF. In DNA, the CDR3 is TGCAGCGTTGTGTTGAGGGAGACCTACGAGCAGTACTTC.